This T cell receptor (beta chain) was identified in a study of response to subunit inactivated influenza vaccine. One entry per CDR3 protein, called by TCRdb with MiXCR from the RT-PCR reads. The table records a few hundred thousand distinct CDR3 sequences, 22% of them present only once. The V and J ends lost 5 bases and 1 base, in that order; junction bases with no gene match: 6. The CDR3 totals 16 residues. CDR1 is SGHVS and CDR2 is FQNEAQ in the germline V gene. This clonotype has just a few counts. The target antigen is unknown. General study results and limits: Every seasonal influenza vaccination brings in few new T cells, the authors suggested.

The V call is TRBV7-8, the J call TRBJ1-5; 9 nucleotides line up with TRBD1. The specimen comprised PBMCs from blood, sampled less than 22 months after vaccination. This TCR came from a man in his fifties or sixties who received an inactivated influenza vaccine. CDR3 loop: CASSTTGGISNQPQHF. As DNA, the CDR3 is TGTGCCAGCAGCACGACAGGGGGGATAAGCAATCAGCCCCAGCATTTT.